Each of the 20 T cell receptor beta chains below was sequenced from the same sample in a study of T cell responses to AZD1222 COVID-19 vaccine. Method: immunoSEQ multiplex PCR; TCRdb's copy keeps in-frame clones and lacks some. Among more than 150,000 clones listed, 85% to 90% were seen once. The specimen was peripheral blood, collected on day 0 of AZD1222 vaccination. The origin of the receptors is an adult in good health.

This chain links TRBV6-5 with TRBJ1-2; D unresolved. The CDR3 covers 11 residues. Germline V gene lookup returns CDR1 MNHEY and CDR2 SVGAGI. The CDR3 loop is CACLSNYGYTF. CDR3 in DNA: TGTGCATGCCTATCTAACTATGGCTACACCTTC.

The gene calls are TRBV18 and TRBJ1-5; D remains unclear. This CDR3 has 16 residues. The germline CDR1 and CDR2 sequences are KGHSH and LQKENI. V shed 2 bases and J shed 0 bases, with 11 bases lying between them. CDR3 in amino acids: CASSPGRVYSNQPQHF. The CDR3 DNA follows: TGTGCCAGCTCACCAGGGCGAGTTTATAGCAATCAGCCCCAGCATTTT.

The chain has TRBV6-2 or TRBV6-3 and TRBJ2-1; D is undetermined. V lost 2 bases, J lost 2 bases, and 7 bases lay in between. The CDR3 runs 14 residues. CDR1 is MNHEY, CDR2 SVGEGT, per germline. The chain's CDR3 is CASSYPGTYNEQFF. The DNA for the CDR3 is TGTGCCAGCAGTTACCCTGGGACCTACAATGAGCAGTTCTTC.

This chain connects TRBV5-8 to TRBJ1-5; tentatively, D is TRBD1 (5 bases). Trimming took off 0 bases at V and 9 bases at J, with 13 bases between the two ends. There are 14 residues in the CDR3. The germline V gene encodes CDR1 SGHTS and CDR2 YDEGEE. The CDR3 DNA follows: TGTGCCAGCAGCTTGGGTGCTGGGGGAGCGCCCCAGCATTTT. Its protein product is CASSLGAGGAPQHF.

This sequence joins TRBV7-7 and TRBJ2-5; D uncertain. V was clipped by 1 base and J by 7 bases, with 7 bases between them. This CDR3 is 12 amino acids long. The germline V gene has CDR1 SSHAT and CDR2 FNYEAQ (reference sequence). Here the CDR3 reads CASSLDSGTQYF. Written as DNA, the CDR3 is TGTGCCAGCAGCTTAGATTCCGGGACCCAGTACTTC.

This clone was seen a handful of times. This sequence joins TRBV28 and TRBJ1-6; D not resolved. V was cut by 1 base and J by 5 bases, with 12 bases left in between. CDR3 size: 16 residues. Germline V gene data show CDR1 as MDHEN and CDR2 as SYDVKM. CDR3 DNA sequence: TGTGCCAGCAGTTTATCGGGCAGCAATAATAATTCACCCCTCCACTTT. Protein product: CASSLSGSNNNSPLHF.

This clone came up once. This chain uses TRBV30 with TRBJ1-4; 7 bases align to TRBD1. The V segment lost 0 bases and the J segment 6 bases; nucleotides outside the gene matches: 7. This CDR3 contains 15 residues. Per germline, CDR1 GTSNPN and CDR2 SVGIG (reference sequence). CDR3 residues: CAWSVTGAGDEKLFF. CDR3 DNA sequence: TGTGCCTGGAGTGTAACAGGGGCCGGGGATGAAAAACTGTTTTTT.

The chain links TRBV6-5 to TRBJ2-5; D is tentatively TRBD1 or TRBD2 (5 bases each). This CDR3 region has 14 residues. Germline CDR1 and CDR2: MNHEY and SVGAGI. V was pared by 6 bases and J by 5 bases, with 16 bases between. The CDR3 coding sequence is TGTGCCAGCAGCATCGCTGCAGGGACCGAGACCCAGTACTTC. Translated, it gives CASSIAAGTETQYF.

The chain has TRBV11-2 and TRBJ2-7; TRBD1 matches 10 bases. Germline CDR1 SGHAT, CDR2 FQNNGV. Trimming removed 4 bases from V and 7 bases from J; junction bases left unmatched: 16. This CDR3 spans 17 amino acids. CDR3 amino acids: CASSSTRSGTGAGEQYF. CDR3 nucleotides: TGTGCCAGCAGCTCAACCAGGTCCGGGACAGGGGCAGGGGAGCAGTACTTC. The full variable domain, rest sourced from reference TRBV11-2 and TRBJ2-7, is EAGVAQSPRYKIIEKRQSVAFWCNPISGHATLYWYQQILGQGPKLLIQFQNNGVVDDSQLPKDRFSAERLKGVDSTLKIQPAKLEDSAVYLCASSSTRSGTGAGEQYFGPGTRLTVT.

The chain uses TRBV2 and TRBJ2-7; weak D call: TRBD2 (7 bases). CDR3 length: 13 residues. Germline V CDR1 and CDR2: SNHLY, FYNNEI. Trimming took 5 bases from V and 4 from J, leaving 12 bases between them. Here the CDR3 reads CASSRGGSYEQYF. The CDR3 DNA reads as TGTGCCAGCAGTAGGGGGGGGTCTTACGAGCAGTACTTC.

The V call is TRBV6-6, the J call TRBJ2-3, with TRBD2 identical over 7 bases. V lost 0 bases, J lost 1 base, and 4 bases stayed unmatched. The CDR3 sequence is 16 residues long. CDR1 is MNHNY and CDR2 is SVGAGI in the germline V gene (reference sequence). CDR3 amino acids: CASSYSNRGGTDTQYF. CDR3 DNA: TGTGCCAGCAGTTACTCTAACCGGGGGGGCACAGATACGCAGTATTTT.

The chain's CDR3 is CASSLARTDTQYF. DNA of the CDR3: TGTGCCAGCAGCTTGGCCCGCACAGATACGCAGTATTTT. The V gene is TRBV5-6, the J gene TRBJ2-3; D is unclear. V lost 0 bases to trimming and J lost 1 base, with 3 bases between them. The germline gives CDR1 SGHDT, CDR2 YYEEEE. The CDR3 has 13 residues.

V and J are TRBV27 and TRBJ2-3, with unresolved D. The CDR3 covers 13 residues. The ends were cut back, 5 bases at V and 3 bases at J, with 9 bases in the middle. Germline loops: CDR1 MNHEY, CDR2 SMNVEV (reference sequence). CDR3: CASSRIATDTQYF. In DNA form, the CDR3 reads TGTGCCAGCAGTAGGATAGCAACAGATACGCAGTATTTT.

V and J are TRBV6-5 and TRBJ1-5, with D maybe TRBD1 (6 bases). Germline values: CDR1 MNHEY, CDR2 SVGAGI. The V and J ends lost 7 bases and 5 bases respectively, with 18 bases between them. This CDR3 contains 15 residues. The CDR3 sequence: CASTSQGGVDQPQHF. The CDR3 DNA reads TGTGCCAGCACATCTCAAGGGGGAGTAGATCAGCCCCAGCATTTT.

The V call is TRBV24-1, the J call TRBJ1-2; D perhaps matches TRBD1 (6 bases). The V gene lost 2 bases and the J gene lost 5 bases, with 11 bases spanning the gap. The CDR3 has 14 residues. Germline values: CDR1 KGHDR, CDR2 SFDVKD. The CDR3 coding sequence is TGTGCCACCAGTGATTCGCGGACAGTTTATGGCTACACCTTC. Translated: CATSDSRTVYGYTF.

The chain couples TRBV5-8 to TRBJ2-3, with 8 bases fitting TRBD1. The CDR3 loop spans 15 amino acids. The germline V gene has CDR1 SGHTS and CDR2 YDEGEE. The J segment lost 1 base and the V segment lost 3 bases, leaving 4 bases of the junction unmatched. CDR3: CASSSRGLGTDTQYF. In DNA, the CDR3 is TGTGCCAGCAGCTCCAGGGGGCTTGGCACAGATACGCAGTATTTT.

The table lists this clone with a few counts. The chain is built from TRBV12-5 and TRBJ2-2; D possibly uses TRBD1 or TRBD2 (5 bases each). The CDR3 sequence is 15 residues long. V shed 7 bases and J shed 3 bases, with 15 bases lying between them. Germline lookup yields CDR1 LGHNT and CDR2 FRNRAP. This CDR3 is CASALEGTHTGELFF. DNA of the CDR3: TGTGCTAGTGCTCTAGAGGGGACCCACACCGGGGAGCTGTTTTTT.

This clone showed up just a few times. The chain has TRBV11-2 and TRBJ2-5; weak D call: TRBD2 (6 bases). This CDR3 has 15 residues. CDR1 SGHAT and CDR2 FQNNGV come from the germline V gene. Trimming stripped 5 bases from V and 4 bases from J, with 17 bases between. CDR3 in amino acids: CASSPERARVETQYF. DNA for the CDR3: TGTGCCAGCAGCCCCGAGCGGGCTCGTGTAGAGACCCAGTACTTC.

This clone was detected only a few times. The gene calls are TRBV6-2 or TRBV6-3 and TRBJ1-4; D uncertain. The germline CDR1 and CDR2 sequences are MNHEY and SVGEGT. This CDR3 is built from 21 residues. The V gene lost 0 bases and the J gene lost 0 bases, with 23 bases spanning the gap. In nucleotides, the CDR3 is TGTGCCAGCAGTTACTCCCCGACAATAGAACGCCTAGTTGCAACTAATGAAAAACTGTTTTTT. Translated, it gives CASSYSPTIERLVATNEKLFF.

This chain links TRBV13 with TRBJ2-5; D ambiguous. Trimming cost V 5 bases and J 6 bases, with 13 bases left between them. CDR1 is PRHDT and CDR2 is FYEKMQ in the germline V gene (reference sequence). The CDR3 sequence is 13 residues long. DNA of the CDR3: TGTGCCAGCAGCCCACGGGCAGGAAAGACCCAGTACTTC. Its protein product is CASSPRAGKTQYF.